This TCR beta chain was recorded in a study of Ad26.COV2.S vaccination and SARS-CoV-2 variants. Study details: The trial was COV1001 and the donor's arm was Ad26.COV2.S. General observations from the study: Comparable non-spike TCR breadth was observed in vaccine and placebo recipients. Considerable breadth of spike-specific CD8+ and CD4+ T cell responses has reportedly been documented following vaccination. Placebo recipients had lower spike-specific TCR breadth than vaccine recipients.

Assay: immunoSEQ multiplex PCR; the TCRdb copy retains only in-frame clones and omits some. In the table there are 300,000 to 350,000 clones, under 90% of which are singletons. Of note for this clone: Its antigen is currently unknown. The sample has other DNA sequences that encode this CDR3 too.

Treatment reported: roughly 20 received Ad26.COV2.S at low or high dose, single or two shots; several received placebo; per-sample allocation not given. The investigators took samples on day 63 after the first vaccine or placebo injection. The sequenced sample was peripheral blood, obtained in a trial of Ad26.COV2.S vaccine versus placebo. This TCR was sampled from a person aged 18-60 years who received the Ad26.COV2.S COVID-19 vaccine or a placebo.

DNA for the CDR3: TGTGCCATCAGTGACGGGAGCACAGATACGCAGTATTTT. Residues: CAISDGSTDTQYF. The rearrangement links TRBV10-3 to TRBJ2-3; D is unclear. Germline values: CDR1 ENHRY, CDR2 SYGVKD. This CDR3 is built from 13 residues. Trimming pared 3 bases from V and 0 bases from J, leaving 4 bases between.